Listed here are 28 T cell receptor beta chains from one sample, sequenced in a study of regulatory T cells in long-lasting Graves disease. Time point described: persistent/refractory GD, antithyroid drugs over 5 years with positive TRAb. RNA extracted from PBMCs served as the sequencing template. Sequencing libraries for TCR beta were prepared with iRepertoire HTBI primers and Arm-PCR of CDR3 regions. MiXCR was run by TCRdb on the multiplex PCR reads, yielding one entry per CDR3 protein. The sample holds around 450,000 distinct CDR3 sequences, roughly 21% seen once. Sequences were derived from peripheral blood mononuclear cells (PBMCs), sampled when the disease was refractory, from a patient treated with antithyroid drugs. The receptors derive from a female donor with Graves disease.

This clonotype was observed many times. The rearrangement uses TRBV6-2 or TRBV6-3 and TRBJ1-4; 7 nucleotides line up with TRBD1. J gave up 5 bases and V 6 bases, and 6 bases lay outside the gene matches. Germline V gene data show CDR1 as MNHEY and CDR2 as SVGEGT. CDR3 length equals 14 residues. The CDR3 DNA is TGTGCCAGCAGATCCGGGACAGAAAATGAAAAACTGTTTTTT. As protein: CASRSGTENEKLFF.

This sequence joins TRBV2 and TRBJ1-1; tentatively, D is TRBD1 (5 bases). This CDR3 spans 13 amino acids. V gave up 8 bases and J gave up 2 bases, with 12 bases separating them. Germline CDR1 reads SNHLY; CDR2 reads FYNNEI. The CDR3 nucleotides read TGTGCCAGCCGGCGGGGGACTAACACTGAAGCTTTCTTT. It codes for CASRRGTNTEAFF.

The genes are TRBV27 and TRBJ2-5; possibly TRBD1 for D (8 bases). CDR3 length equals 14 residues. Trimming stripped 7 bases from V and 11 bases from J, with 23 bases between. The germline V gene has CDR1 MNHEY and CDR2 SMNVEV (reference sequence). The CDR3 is CASKNYQGAGEQYF. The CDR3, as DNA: TGTGCCAGCAAGAATTATCAGGGGGCGGGGGAGCAGTACTTC.

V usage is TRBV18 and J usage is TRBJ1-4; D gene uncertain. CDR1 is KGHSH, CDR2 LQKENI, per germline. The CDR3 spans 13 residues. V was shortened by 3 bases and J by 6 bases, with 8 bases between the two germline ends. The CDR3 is CASSPLRDEKLFF. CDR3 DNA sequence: TGTGCCAGCTCACCGTTGCGGGATGAAAAACTGTTTTTT. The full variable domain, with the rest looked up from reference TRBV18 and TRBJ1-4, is NAGVMQNPRHLVRRRGQEARLRCSPMKGHSHVYWYRQLPEEGLKFMVYLQKENIIDESGMPKERFSAEFPKEGPSILRIQQVVRGDSAAYFCASSPLRDEKLFFGSGTQLSVL.

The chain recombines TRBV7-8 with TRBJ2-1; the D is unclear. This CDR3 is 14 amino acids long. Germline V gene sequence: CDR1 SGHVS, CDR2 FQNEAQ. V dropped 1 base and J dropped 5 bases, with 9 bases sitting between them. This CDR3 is CASSLVGPNNEQFF. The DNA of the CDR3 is TGTGCCAGCAGCTTAGTAGGACCAAACAATGAGCAGTTCTTC.

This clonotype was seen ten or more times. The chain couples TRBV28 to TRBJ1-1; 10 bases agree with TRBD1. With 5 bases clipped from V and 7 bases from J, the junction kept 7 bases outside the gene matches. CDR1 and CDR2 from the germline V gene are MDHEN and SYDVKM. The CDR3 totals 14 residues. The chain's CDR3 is CASSLTGGDREAFF. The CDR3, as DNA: TGTGCCAGCAGTCTGACAGGGGGCGACCGTGAAGCTTTCTTT.

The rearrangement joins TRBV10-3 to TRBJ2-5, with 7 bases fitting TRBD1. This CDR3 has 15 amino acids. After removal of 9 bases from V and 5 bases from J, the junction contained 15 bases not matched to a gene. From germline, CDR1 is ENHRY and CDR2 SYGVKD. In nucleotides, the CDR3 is TGTGCCATATCATCGCACACAGGGGAAGGGGAGACCCAGTACTTC. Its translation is CAISSHTGEGETQYF.

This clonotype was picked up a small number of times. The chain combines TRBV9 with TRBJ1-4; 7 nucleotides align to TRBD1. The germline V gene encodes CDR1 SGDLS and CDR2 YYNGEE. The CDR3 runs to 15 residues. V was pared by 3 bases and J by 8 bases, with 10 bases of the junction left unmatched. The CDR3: CASSATGAAGEKLFF. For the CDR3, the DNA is TGTGCCAGCAGCGCTACAGGGGCCGCAGGGGAAAAACTGTTTTTT.

The CDR3: CASNQLATNEQFF. Here the CDR3 DNA reads TGTGCCAGCAACCAACTAGCGACCAATGAGCAGTTCTTC. The chain links TRBV11-3 to TRBJ2-1, with 7 bases fitting TRBD2. This CDR3 is 13 amino acids long. From germline, CDR1 is SGHNT and CDR2 YENEEA. The ends lost 7 bases at V and 6 bases at J; junction bases unmatched: 6.

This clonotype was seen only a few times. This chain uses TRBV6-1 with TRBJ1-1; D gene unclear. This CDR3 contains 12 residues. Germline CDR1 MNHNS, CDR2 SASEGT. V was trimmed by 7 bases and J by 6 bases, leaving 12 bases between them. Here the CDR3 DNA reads TGTGCCAGCACCCTCTTGACTTCTGAAGCTTTCTTT. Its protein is CASTLLTSEAFF.

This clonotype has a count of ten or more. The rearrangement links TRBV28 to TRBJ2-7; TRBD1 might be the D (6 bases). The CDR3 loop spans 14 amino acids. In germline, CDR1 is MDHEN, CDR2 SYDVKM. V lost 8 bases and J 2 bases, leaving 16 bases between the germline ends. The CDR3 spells CASRTGTNPYEQYF. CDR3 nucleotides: TGTGCCAGCCGTACAGGGACAAACCCCTACGAGCAGTACTTC.

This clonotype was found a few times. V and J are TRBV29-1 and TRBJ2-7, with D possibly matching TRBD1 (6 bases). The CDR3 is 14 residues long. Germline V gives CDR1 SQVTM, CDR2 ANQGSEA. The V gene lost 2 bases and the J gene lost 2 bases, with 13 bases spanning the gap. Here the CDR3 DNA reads TGCAGCGTTGAAAGCAGGGGCGAAACCTACGAGCAGTACTTC. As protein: CSVESRGETYEQYF.

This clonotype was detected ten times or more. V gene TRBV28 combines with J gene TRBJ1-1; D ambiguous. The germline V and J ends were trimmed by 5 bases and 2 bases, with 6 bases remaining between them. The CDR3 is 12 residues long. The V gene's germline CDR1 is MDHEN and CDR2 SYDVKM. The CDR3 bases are TGTGCCAGCAGTGCGCCTAACACTGAAGCTTTCTTT. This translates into CASSAPNTEAFF. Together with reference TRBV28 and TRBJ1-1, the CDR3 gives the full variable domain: DVKVTQSSRYLVKRTGEKVFLECVQDMDHENMFWYRQDPGLGLRLIYFSYDVKMKEKGDIPEGYSVSREKKERFSLILESASTNQTSMYLCASSAPNTEAFFGQGTRLTVV.

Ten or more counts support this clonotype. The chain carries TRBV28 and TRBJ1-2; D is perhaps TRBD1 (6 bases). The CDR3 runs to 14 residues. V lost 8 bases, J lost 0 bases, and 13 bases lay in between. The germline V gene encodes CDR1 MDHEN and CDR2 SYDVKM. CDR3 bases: TGTGCCAGCGTCACGGGGGCATCTAACTATGGCTACACCTTC. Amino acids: CASVTGASNYGYTF.

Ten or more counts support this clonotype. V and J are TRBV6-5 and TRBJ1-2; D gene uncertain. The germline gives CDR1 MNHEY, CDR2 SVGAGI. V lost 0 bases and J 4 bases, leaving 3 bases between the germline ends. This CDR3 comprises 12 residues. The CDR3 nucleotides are TGTGCCAGCAGTTACTCGGTCTATGGCTACACCTTC. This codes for CASSYSVYGYTF.

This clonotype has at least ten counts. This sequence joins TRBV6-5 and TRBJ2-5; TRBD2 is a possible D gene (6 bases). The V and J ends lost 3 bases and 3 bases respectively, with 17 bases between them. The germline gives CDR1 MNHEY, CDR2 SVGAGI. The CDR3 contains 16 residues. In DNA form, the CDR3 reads TGTGCCAGCAGTTATTCTATCGGGGGTACCAAAGAGACCCAGTACTTC. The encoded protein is CASSYSIGGTKETQYF.

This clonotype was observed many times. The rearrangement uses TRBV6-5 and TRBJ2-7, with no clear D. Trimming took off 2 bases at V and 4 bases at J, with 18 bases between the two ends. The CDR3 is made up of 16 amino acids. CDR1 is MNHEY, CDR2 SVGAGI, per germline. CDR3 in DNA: TGTGCCAGCAGTTACGGGCCACCCGGCGTCGGATACGAGCAGTACTTC. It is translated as CASSYGPPGVGYEQYF.

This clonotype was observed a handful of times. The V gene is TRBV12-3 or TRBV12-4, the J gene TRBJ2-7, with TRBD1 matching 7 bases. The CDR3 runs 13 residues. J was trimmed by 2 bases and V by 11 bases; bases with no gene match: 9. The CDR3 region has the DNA TGTGCCGGCACCAGGGGGATTGCCTACGAGCAGTACTTC. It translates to CAGTRGIAYEQYF.

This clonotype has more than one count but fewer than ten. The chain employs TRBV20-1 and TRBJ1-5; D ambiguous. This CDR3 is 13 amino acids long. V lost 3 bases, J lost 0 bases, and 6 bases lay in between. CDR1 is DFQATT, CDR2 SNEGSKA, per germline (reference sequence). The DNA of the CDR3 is TGCAGTGCTAGCCGGGTTAGCAATCAGCCCCAGCATTTT. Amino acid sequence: CSASRVSNQPQHF.

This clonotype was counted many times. The CDR3 sequence: CASTPKIGISGANVLTF. CDR3 sequence (DNA): TGTGCCAGCACCCCAAAGATAGGGATCTCTGGGGCCAACGTCCTGACTTTC. The rearrangement links TRBV12-3 or TRBV12-4 to TRBJ2-6; no definite D call. CDR3 length: 17 amino acids. Trimming removed 7 bases at V and 0 bases at J, with 16 bases between.

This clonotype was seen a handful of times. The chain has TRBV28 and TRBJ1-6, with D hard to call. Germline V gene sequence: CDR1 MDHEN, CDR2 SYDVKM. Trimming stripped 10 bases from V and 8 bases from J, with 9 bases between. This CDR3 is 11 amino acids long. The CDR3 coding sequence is TGTGCCACGGGGATGGATTCACCCCTCCACTTT. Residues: CATGMDSPLHF. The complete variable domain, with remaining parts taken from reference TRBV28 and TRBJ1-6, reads DVKVTQSSRYLVKRTGEKVFLECVQDMDHENMFWYRQDPGLGLRLIYFSYDVKMKEKGDIPEGYSVSREKKERFSLILESASTNQTSMYLCATGMDSPLHFGNGTRLTVT.

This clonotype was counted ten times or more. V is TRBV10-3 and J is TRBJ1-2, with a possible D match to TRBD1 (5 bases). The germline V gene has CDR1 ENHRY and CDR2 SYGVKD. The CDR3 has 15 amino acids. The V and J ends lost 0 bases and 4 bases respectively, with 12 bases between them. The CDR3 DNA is TGTGCCATCAGTGAGTCGAAACAGCAGGGCTATGGCTACACCTTC. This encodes CAISESKQQGYGYTF.

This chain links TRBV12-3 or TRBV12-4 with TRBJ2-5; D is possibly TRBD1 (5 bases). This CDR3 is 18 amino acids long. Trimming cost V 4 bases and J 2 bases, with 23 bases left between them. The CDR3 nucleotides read TGTGCCAGCAGTTCCCTCTTAAGGTTAGGGGATTATCAAGAGACCCAGTACTTC. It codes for CASSSLLRLGDYQETQYF.

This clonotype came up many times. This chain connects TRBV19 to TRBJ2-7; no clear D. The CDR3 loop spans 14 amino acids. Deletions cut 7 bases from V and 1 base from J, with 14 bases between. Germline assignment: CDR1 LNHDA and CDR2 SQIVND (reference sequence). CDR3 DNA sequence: TGTGCCAGTAACTCCGCCGGAAGGTCCTACGAGCAGTACTTC. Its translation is CASNSAGRSYEQYF.

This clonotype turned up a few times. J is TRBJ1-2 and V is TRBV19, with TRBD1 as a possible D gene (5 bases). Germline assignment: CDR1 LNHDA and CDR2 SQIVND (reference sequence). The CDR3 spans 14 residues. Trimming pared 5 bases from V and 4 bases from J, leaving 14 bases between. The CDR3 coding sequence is TGTGCCAGTAGTTTTCCGGACATTCTCTATGGCTACACCTTC. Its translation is CASSFPDILYGYTF.

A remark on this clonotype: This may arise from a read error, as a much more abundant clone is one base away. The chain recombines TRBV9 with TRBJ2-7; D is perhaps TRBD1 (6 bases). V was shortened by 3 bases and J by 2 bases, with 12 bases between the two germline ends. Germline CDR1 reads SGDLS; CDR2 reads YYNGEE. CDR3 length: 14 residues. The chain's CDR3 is CASSAGDNTYEQYF. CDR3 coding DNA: TGTGCCAGCAGCGCCGGGGACAACACCTACGAGCAGTACTTC.

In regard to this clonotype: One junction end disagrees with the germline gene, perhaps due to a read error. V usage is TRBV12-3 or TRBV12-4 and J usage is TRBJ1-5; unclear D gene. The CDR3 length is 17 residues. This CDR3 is CASSSADRRNSNQPQRF. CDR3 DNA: TGTGCCAGCAGCTCCGCCGATAGGCGCAATAGCAATCAGCCCCAGCGTTTT.

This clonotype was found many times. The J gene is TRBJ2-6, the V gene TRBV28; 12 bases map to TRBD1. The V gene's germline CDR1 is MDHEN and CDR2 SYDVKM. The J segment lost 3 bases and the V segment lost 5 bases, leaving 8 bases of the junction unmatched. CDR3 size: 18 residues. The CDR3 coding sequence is TGTGCCAGCAGTCTTGGGACAGGGGGCGCAGGTGGGGCCAACGTCCTGACTTTC. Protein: CASSLGTGGAGGANVLTF.